This TCR beta chain was identified in a study of T-cell memory formation after mild COVID-19. Via MiXCR, TCRdb re-called the 5' RACE reads, giving one row per CDR3 protein. The data contain about 300,000 distinct CDR3 sequences, roughly a fifth of them singletons. The CDR3 contains 16 residues. V lost 0 bases, J lost 6 bases, and 17 bases lay in between. CDR1 and CDR2 (germline): LGHDT, YNNKEL (reference sequence). The rearrangement links TRBV3-1 to TRBJ1-2; D may be TRBD1 (5 bases). The sequencing sample was made of PBMCs or a T cell subset sorted from them (not recorded which). This clonotype was sampled from a man between 18 and 29 years old who had mild COVID-19 (a few samples of this study predate the infection). Cell type and time point are not known. The CDR3 sequence is CASSQDWRPWGNGYTF. CDR3 DNA sequence: TGTGCCAGCAGCCAAGATTGGCGCCCCTGGGGGAATGGCTACACCTTC.